This TCR beta chain was captured in a study of cytomegalovirus exposure and HLA in healthy donors (dated by TCRdb to the late 2010s). For the wider study: An earlier analysis of approximately 590 of the donors reported roughly 300 Gb of sequence data and around 110 million unique TCR beta sequences from some 180 million T cells. Of the roughly 430 genotyped donors, 65% to 90% fell in the genetic ancestry cluster associated with self-reported Caucasian donors. HLA typing included class I and class II loci at four-digit resolution. About five DR-DQ haplotypes were handled as single units for association and clustering, since linkage in the cohort was strong. In the later analysis, no new phenotypic data were used to find candidate immune exposures; instead, reliance was placed on TCR beta sequences and their occurrence across donors. The aim of the study was to test whether cataloging public T cell receptors could identify signatures of past pathogen exposure. In an earlier analysis of a few hundred of the donors, high-throughput TCR beta sequencing was used to judge whether each TCR beta V gene segment behaved as functional or pseudogenic. In a later analysis, previously published TCR beta repertoires from several hundred donors were re-analyzed and high-resolution HLA genotyping was added so that TCR occurrence patterns could be studied. Across around 400 genotyped donors of the cohort, an average of about 240,000 unique TCR beta nucleotide sequences per donor were sequenced, and about a sixth of those sequences were non-productive. To predict cytomegalovirus infection status, the study brought together high-throughput TCR immunosequencing, statistical association of individual TCRs with disease status, and machine learning. Donor age, sex, ethnicity and CMV serostatus were compiled together with the repertoire data. In a later genetic analysis, genome-wide SNP genotypes for about 65% of the roughly 700 donors were used, and that subset was treated as a discovery cohort. Typing coverage varied by locus: roughly 620-640 donors for A, B, C, DRB1 and DQB1; roughly 560 for DQA1; more than 600 for DPA1; approximately 490 for DPB1. In addition to the first cohort of hundreds of subjects, a separate validation cohort of approximately 110 different subjects was used. An early release that covered fewer than 800 HLA-typed donors contained around 330 gigabases of sequencing data and tens of millions of unique TCR sequences. All discovery cohort repertoires had been generated on a single sequencing platform. The study profiled the T cell repertoires of about 640 subjects by immunosequencing and related them to cytomegalovirus serostatus.

To prepare the library, the immunoSEQ multiplex PCR assay was applied. The multiplex PCR relied on a mix of 60 forward primers for TCR Vbeta segments and 13 reverse primers for TCR Jbeta segments. The CDR3 region of rearranged TCR beta genes was amplified from genomic DNA by a multiplex PCR assay. On the Illumina HiSeq System, the amplified TCR beta libraries were sequenced as 87-base-pair reads. The paper's processing steps were these. A later analysis tallied roughly 80 million unique TCR beta chains across the roughly 610 repertoires, and around 12 million of those chains were shared by two or more donors. Raw reads were error-corrected and collapsed into unique sequences with a nearest-neighbor algorithm that merged closely related sequences to remove PCR and sequencing errors. V, D and J gene segments were assigned by aligning CDR3 sequences to IMGT reference sequences. For a sequence to be retained, at least a six-nucleotide match to both a V gene segment and a J gene segment was required. Rearrangements were classified as productive when the CDR3 lacked stop codons and remained in frame with V and J, and all other rearrangements were classified as non-productive. CDR3 was defined according to IMGT convention as the region running from the second conserved V-encoded cysteine to the conserved J-encoded phenylalanine. Sequences without an unambiguous match to a single V gene segment were excluded from the earlier analysis of 500 to 700 of the donors. In an earlier analysis of 587 of the donors, V segments were called functional above 56.7% productive rearrangements and were called segregating when the between-donor standard deviation exceeded 5%. A statistical classification framework was built to diagnose cytomegalovirus status from the catalog of TCR beta chain sequences. A later analysis assigned V and J genes by comparing TCR nucleotide sequences with IMGT/GENE-DB human TR gene sequences. In a later analysis, CDR3 sequences and most-parsimonious VDJ recombination scenarios were assigned using the TCRdist pipeline. In a later analysis, each TCR beta chain was defined by its CDR3 amino acid sequence together with its V-gene family, and reads without a unique V-gene family were excluded. As a way to deal with suspected cross-contamination and a sequencing artifact, a later analysis dropped approximately 570 nucleotide sequences that were highly shared and had low generation probability. In a later analysis, a clonal expansion index was calculated for each public chain from normalized within-repertoire ranks of inferred template counts. In a later analysis, generation probabilities were computed using a VDJ recombination model fitted to out-of-frame rearrangements, and the results were checked against IGoR. A later analysis scored TCR-TCR, TCR-HLA and TCR-CMV co-occurrence with hypergeometric tests, applying a repertoire-size bias correction to TCR pairs. False discovery rates were estimated in a later analysis by permuting HLA or CMV assignments 20 times. In a later analysis, co-occurring TCRs were grouped using DBSCAN, with TCRdist sequence similarity added in when clustering inside HLA-allele-positive subsets. Repertoires with fewer than 30,000 or more than 120,000 public chains were left out of co-occurrence clustering, as were roughly five repertoires with anomalous nucleotide sharing. The clones in this table, taken by TCRdb from immuneACCESS, are in-frame only. Not every clone is retained; where verified, under half of the shortfall comes from an unresolved V gene, and the cause of the rest is unknown. For V, J and clone size, that table is used; D and trimming come from the DNA. The sample profile shows some 130,000 clones; approximately 70% of them were found once. The ten largest clonotypes hold approximately 1.6% of the sample.

Comment on this clone: This clone's antigen is unknown. The record has no base qualities; no much larger clone is one base away.

Overall study outcomes, separate from this receptor: Most TCR sequences were observed very rarely across donors, whereas some public TCRs were present in many individuals. Compared with equally common non-associated chains, HLA-associated TCR beta chains in a later analysis were more clonally expanded and had lower generation probabilities. For the cohort, immune exposure information was limited to CMV serostatus. The cohort was sequenced for TCR beta chains only, and without alpha or paired-chain data the features that could be detected were limited. The presence/absence analyses assumed that sequencing depth was roughly uniform across donors, and that assumption may not be true. When HLA alleles, especially DR and DQ, strongly co-occurred, TCR associations were difficult to assign to individual alleles. According to a later analysis, parvovirus B19, influenza, CMV and Epstein-Barr virus appeared linked to several top co-occurrence clusters. The study gave a list of over 150 TCR beta chains associated with cytomegalovirus. A later genetic analysis associated a missense DCLRE1C variant with V-gene and J-gene trimming of TCR beta chains, and an independent cohort replicated the association. Because counts were too low, about 18 rarely observed V segments, including chromosome 9 orphons, were excluded from the earlier analysis of around 640 of the donors. A further reported finding was that TCR beta sequences accurately predicted the HLA-A and HLA-B alleles for most subjects in the first cohort. In a later analysis, around 17,000 TCR beta sequences were associated with specific HLA alleles at a false discovery rate of 0.05. In an earlier analysis of more than 450 of the donors, most TCR beta V segments were observed in productive rearrangements about 90% or about 30% of the time, broadly matching IMGT annotations. In vitro tests confirmed that a few of the cytomegalovirus-associated TCR beta chains recognize cytomegalovirus antigens. The authors suggested that the approach could potentially be generalized to other disease states and immunological phenotypes. Because some donors lacked HLA typing at each locus, the association tests relied only on the typed subset. In a later genetic analysis, fewer N-insertions in productive TCRs were reported among donors in an Asian-associated ancestry cluster than the roughly 700-donor mean. According to a later analysis, most CMV-associated TCR beta chains appeared to be HLA-restricted, and the HLA associations seemed to be driven largely by CMV exposure. Some IMGT-functional V segments, including TRBV6-2 and TRBV6-3, could not be told apart with the 87-base-pair reads, so those segments were excluded. According to a later analysis, TCR association rates differed among HLA loci, with DRB1 alleles showing the most associated TCRs and HLA-C alleles showing the fewest. Linkage disequilibrium might explain the correlated functional status among segregating V segments, but an unknown experimental factor could not be ruled out. A group of highly shared sequence variants was considered likely to be a technical artifact of the sequencing pipeline. Cytomegalovirus status was reported to be diagnosed by the classifier with high specificity and sensitivity in both the original and validation cohorts.

Reading the germline V gene gives CDR1 SGHTA and CDR2 FQGTGA. The CDR3 covers 16 residues, taking in both the cysteine and the phenylalanine. Of all the DNA, just the CDR3 is kept, 48 bases in frame from base 1. Ends trimmed: V by 5 bases, J by 5 bases; bases unmatched to a gene: 8. The cohort consisted of hundreds of healthy bone marrow donors. At the time of sampling, all cohort members were nominally healthy, though unrecorded immune exposures were likely present. Of the 610 or so cohort members, around 290 had positive CMV serostatus and approximately 360 had negative CMV serostatus, and CMV serostatus was not recorded for the donor. Every donor gave a peripheral blood sample, and the peripheral blood mononuclear cells from that sample were used for TCR beta sequencing. Genomic DNA was extracted from the blood cell samples with the Qiagen DNeasy Blood Extraction Kit.

Recombination joined TRBV7-3 with TRBJ2-1; 11 nucleotides in the junction match TRBD2. The TCR was taken from a human donor in good health. Sequenced material: PBMCs. The sequenced DNA is TGTGCCAGCAGCCCGGGACTAGCGGCCTCTAACAATGAGCAGTTCTTC. Its protein product is CASSPGLAASNNEQFF. Here the CDR3 is joined to the reference TRBV7-3 and TRBJ2-1 genes, and the full variable domain is: GAGVSQTPSNKVTEKGKYVELRCDPISGHTALYWYRQSLGQGPEFLIYFQGTGAADDSGLPNDRFFAVRPEGSVSTLKIQRTERGDSAVYLCASSPGLAASNNEQFFGPGTRLTVL.